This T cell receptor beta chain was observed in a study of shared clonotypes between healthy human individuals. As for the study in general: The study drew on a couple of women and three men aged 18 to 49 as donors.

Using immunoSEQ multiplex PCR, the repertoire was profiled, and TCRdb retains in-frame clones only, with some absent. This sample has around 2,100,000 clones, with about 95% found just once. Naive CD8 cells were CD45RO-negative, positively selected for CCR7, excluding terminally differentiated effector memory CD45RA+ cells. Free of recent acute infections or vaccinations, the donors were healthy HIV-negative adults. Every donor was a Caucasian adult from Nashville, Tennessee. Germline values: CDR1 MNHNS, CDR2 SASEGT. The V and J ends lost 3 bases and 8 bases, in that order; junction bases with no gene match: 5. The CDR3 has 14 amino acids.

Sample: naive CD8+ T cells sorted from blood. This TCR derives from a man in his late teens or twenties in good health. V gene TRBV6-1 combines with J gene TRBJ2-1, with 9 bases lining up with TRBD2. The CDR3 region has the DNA TGTGCCAGCAGTGATTTTAGCGGGGGCTATGAGCAGTTCTTC. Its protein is CASSDFSGGYEQFF.